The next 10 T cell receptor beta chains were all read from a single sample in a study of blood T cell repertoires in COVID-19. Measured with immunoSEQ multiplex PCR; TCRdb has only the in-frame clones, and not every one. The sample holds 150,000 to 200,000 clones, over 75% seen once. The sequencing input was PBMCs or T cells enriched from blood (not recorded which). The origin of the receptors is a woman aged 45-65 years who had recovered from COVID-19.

This chain's CDR3 is CASSYRGRLSYEQYF. DNA of the CDR3: TGTGCCAGCAGTTATAGGGGCCGTCTCTCCTACGAGCAGTACTTC. V gene TRBV6-2 or TRBV6-3 combines with J gene TRBJ2-7, with D possibly matching TRBD1 (5 bases). V was cut by 3 bases and J by 0 bases, with 12 bases left in between. The CDR3 has 15 amino acids. Germline CDR1 is MNHEY and CDR2 is SVGEGT.

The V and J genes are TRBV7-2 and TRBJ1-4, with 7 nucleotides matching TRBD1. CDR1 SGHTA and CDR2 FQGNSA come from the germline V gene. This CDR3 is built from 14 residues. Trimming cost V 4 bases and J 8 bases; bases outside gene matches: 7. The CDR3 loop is CASSSDRSREKLFF. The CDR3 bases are TGTGCCAGCAGCTCGGACAGGTCAAGGGAAAAACTGTTTTTT.

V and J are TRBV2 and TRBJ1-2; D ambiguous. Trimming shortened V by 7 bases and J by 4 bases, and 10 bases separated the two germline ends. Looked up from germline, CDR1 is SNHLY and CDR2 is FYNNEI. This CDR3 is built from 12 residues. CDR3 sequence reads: CASKAGVYGYTF. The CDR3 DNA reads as TGTGCCAGCAAAGCAGGCGTCTATGGCTACACCTTC.

CDR3 DNA sequence: TGTGCTAGTGGTCCCCAGGTTTCCTACGAGCAGTACTTC. It yields the protein CASGPQVSYEQYF. V and J are TRBV12-5 and TRBJ2-7; no definite D call. The V end lost 5 bases, the J end lost 1 base, and 9 bases lay between the germline ends. Germline V gene lookup returns CDR1 LGHNT and CDR2 FRNRAP. The CDR3 is 13 residues long.

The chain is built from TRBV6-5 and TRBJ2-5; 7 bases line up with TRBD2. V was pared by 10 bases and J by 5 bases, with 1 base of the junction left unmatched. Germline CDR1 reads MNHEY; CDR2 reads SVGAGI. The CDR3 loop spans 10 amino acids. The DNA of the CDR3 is TGTGCCACCGGGAGGGAGACCCAGTACTTC. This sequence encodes CATGRETQYF.

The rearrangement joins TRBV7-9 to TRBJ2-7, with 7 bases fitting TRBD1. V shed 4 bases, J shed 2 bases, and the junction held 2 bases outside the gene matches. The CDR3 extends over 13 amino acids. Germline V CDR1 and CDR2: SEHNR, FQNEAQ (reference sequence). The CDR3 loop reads CASSSGQTYEQYF. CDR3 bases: TGTGCCAGCAGCTCGGGACAGACCTACGAGCAGTACTTC.

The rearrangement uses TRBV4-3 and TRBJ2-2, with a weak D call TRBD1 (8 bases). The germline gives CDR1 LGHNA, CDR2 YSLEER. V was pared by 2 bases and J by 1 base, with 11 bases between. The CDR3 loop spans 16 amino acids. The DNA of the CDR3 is TGCGCCAGCAGCCAATACAGGGGGGGGAACACCGGGGAGCTGTTTTTT. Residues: CASSQYRGGNTGELFF.

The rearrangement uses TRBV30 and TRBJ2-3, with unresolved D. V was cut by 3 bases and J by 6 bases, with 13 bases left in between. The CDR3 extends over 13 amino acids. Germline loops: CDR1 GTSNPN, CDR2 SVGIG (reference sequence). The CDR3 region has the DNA TGTGCCTGGAGCATACTCGGTGCGGATACGCAGTATTTT. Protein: CAWSILGADTQYF.

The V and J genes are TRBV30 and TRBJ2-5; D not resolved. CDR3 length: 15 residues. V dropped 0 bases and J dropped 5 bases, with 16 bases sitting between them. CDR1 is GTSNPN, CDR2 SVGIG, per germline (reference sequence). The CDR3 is CAWSVYGGIGETQYF. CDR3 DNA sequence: TGTGCCTGGAGTGTATATGGCGGAATTGGTGAGACCCAGTACTTC.

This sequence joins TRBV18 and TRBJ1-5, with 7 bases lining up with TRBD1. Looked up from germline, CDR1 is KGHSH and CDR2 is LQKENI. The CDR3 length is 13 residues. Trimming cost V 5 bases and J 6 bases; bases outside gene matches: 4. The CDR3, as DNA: TGTGCCAGCTCAACACAGGGGTCTCAGCCCCAGCATTTT. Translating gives CASSTQGSQPQHF.